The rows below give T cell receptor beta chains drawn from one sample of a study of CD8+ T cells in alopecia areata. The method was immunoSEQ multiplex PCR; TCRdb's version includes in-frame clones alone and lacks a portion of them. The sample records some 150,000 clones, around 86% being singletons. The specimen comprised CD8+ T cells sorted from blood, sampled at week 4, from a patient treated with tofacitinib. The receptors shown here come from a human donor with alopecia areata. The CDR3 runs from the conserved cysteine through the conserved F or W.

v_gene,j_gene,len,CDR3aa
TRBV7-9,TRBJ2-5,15,CASSLTQGYQETQYF
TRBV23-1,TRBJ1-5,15,CASSPHRGWDQPQHF
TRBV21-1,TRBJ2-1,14,CASSKLTVDNEQFF
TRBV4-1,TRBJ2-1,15,CASSQDSTAYNEQFF
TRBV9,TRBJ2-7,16,CASSVARWARLKEQYF
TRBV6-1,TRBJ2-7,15,CASSGIGQGSYEQYF
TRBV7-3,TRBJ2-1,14,CASSLTHGSNEQFF
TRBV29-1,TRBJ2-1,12,CSVAAGIYEQFF
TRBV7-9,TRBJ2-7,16,CASSIGRGQAAYEQYF
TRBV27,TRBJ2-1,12,CASGGRADEQFF
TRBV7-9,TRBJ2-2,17,CASSLRDRDSHTGELFF
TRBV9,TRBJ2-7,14,CASSVVGGGDEQYF
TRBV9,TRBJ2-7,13,CASSVEGWNEQYF
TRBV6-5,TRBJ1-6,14,CASSSGGLNSPLHF
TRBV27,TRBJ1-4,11,CASRRGEKLFF
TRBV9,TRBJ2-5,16,CASSASRQGGQETQYF
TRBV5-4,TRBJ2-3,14,CASSEDWTTDTQYF
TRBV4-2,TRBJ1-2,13,CASMPTDCYGYTF
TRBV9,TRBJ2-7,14,CASSAGTGINEQYF
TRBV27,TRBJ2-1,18,CASTTSAREAAALGEQFF
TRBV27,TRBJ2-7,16,CASSLPPGLAGAEQYF
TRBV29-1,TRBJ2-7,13,CSVEVATPYEQYF
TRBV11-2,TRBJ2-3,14,CASSGIGGPDTQYF
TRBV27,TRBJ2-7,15,CASTPTTGESYEQYF
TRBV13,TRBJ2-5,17,CASSSRKLAGGGETQYF
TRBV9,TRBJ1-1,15,CASSVGVHRGIEAFF
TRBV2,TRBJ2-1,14,CASSVYAHSNEQFF
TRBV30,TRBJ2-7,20,CAWDGSINNPGQIPAAEQYF
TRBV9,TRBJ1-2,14,CASSVSGQRGGYTF
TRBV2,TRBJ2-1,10,CASFRGVEFF
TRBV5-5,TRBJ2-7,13,CASSPRQAYEQYF
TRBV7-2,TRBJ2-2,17,CASSLYPGAQDTGELFF
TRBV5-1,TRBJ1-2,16,CASSSLFGTGDYGYTF
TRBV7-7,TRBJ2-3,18,CASSAATSGSLHTDTQYF
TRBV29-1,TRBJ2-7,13,CSVLAGGTYEQYF
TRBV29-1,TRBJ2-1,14,CSVEEGGRGNEQFF
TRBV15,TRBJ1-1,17,CATSISRTAAPGTEAFF
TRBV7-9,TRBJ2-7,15,CASSSTGQDRGEQYF
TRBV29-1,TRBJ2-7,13,CSVEEGSTYEQYF
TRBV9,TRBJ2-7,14,CASSATGDWYEQYF
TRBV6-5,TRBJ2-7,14,CASSEGGSGHEQYF
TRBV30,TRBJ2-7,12,CAWRDDGYEQYF
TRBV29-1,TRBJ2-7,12,CSGGQGDYEQYF